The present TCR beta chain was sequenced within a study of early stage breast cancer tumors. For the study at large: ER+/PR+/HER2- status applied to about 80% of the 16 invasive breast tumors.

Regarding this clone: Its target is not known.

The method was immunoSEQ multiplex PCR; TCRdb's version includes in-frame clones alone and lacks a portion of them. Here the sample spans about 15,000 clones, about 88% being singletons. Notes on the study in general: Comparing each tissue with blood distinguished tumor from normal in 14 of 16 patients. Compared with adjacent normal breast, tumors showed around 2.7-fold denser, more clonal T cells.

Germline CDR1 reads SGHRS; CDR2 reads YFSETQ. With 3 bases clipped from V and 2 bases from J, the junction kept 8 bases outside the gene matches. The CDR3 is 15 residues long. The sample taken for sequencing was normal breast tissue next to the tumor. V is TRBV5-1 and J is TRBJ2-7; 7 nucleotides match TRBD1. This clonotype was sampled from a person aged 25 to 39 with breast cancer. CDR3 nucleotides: TGCGCCAGCAGCTCAAAGACAGGGAACACCTACGAGCAGTACTTC. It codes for CASSSKTGNTYEQYF.